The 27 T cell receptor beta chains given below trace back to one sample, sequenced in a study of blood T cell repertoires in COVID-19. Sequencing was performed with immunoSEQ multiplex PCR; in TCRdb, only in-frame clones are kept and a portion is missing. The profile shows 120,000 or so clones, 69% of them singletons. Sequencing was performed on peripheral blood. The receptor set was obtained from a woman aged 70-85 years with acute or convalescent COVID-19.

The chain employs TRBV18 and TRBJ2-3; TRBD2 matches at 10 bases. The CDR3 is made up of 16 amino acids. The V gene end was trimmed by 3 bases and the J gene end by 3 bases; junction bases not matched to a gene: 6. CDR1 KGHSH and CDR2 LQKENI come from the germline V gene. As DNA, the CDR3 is TGTGCCAGCTCACCTCTAGCGGGAGTGGGGACAGATACGCAGTATTTT. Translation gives CASSPLAGVGTDTQYF.

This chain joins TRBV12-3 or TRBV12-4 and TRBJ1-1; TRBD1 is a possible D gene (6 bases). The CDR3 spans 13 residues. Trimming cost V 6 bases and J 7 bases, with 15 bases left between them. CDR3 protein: CASSKTGWGEAFF. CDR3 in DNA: TGTGCCAGCAGCAAAACAGGGTGGGGTGAAGCTTTCTTT.

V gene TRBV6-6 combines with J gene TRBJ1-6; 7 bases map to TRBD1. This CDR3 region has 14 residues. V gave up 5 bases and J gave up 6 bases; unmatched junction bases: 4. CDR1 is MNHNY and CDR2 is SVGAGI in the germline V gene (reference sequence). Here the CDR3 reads CASSGTEANSPLHF. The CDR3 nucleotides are TGTGCCAGCAGTGGGACAGAAGCTAATTCACCCCTCCACTTT.

CDR3: CASSPRTGGGAFF. In DNA form, the CDR3 reads TGTGCCAGCAGCCCCCGGACAGGGGGGGGAGCTTTCTTT. V is TRBV3-1 (or the pseudogene TRBV3-2) and J is TRBJ1-1; 10 bases align to TRBD1. Germline lookup yields CDR1 LGHDT and CDR2 YNNKEL (reference sequence). The trim removed 4 bases at V and 10 bases at J, leaving 6 bases unmatched. This CDR3 contains 13 residues.

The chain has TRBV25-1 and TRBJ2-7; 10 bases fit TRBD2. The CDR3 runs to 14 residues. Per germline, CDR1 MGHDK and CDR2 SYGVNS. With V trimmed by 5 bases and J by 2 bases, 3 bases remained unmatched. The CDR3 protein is CASSPSGRAYEQYF. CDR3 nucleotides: TGTGCCAGCAGTCCCAGCGGGAGGGCCTACGAGCAGTACTTC.

DNA of the CDR3: TGTGCCAGCAGCTTATTTGTTGGGACAGAAGAGACCCAGTACTTC. As protein: CASSLFVGTEETQYF. This chain joins TRBV7-2 and TRBJ2-5, with 7 bases identical to TRBD1. Germline CDR1 SGHTA, CDR2 FQGNSA. The CDR3 runs to 15 residues. V lost 2 bases, J lost 3 bases, and 6 bases stayed unmatched.

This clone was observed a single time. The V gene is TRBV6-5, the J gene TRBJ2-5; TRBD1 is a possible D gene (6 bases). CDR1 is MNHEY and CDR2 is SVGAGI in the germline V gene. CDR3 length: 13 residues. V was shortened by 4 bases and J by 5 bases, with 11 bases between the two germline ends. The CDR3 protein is CASSLQGEETQYF. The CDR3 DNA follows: TGTGCCAGCAGTTTACAGGGAGAGGAGACCCAGTACTTC.

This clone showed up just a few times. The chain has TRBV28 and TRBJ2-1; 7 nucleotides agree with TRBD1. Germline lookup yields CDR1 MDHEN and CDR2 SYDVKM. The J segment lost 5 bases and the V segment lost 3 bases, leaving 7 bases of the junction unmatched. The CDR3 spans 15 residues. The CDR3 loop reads CASSLAGTVHNEQFF. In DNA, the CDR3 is TGTGCCAGCAGTTTGGCCGGGACAGTACACAATGAGCAGTTCTTC.

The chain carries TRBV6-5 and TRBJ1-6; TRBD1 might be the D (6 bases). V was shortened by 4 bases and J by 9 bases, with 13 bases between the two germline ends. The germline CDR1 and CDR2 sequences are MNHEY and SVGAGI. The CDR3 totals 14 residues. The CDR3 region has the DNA TGTGCCAGCAGTTCGGGACAAGGACCTTCACCCCTCCACTTT. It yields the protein CASSSGQGPSPLHF.

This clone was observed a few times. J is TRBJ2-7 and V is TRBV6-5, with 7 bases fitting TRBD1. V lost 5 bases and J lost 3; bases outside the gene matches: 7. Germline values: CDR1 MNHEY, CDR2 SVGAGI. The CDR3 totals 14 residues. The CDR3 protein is CASSTQGNYYEQYF. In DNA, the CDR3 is TGTGCCAGCAGTACACAGGGGAATTACTACGAGCAGTACTTC.

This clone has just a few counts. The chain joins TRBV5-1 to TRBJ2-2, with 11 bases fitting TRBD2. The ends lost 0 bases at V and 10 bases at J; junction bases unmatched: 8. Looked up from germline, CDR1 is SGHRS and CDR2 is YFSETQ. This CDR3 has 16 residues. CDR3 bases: TGCGCCAGCAGCTTGGGAACTAGCGGGAGTAGGGAGGAGCTGTTTTTT. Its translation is CASSLGTSGSREELFF.

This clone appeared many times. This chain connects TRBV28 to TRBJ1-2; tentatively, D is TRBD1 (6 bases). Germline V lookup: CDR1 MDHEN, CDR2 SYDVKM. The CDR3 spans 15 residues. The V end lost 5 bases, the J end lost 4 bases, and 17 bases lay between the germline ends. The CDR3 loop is CASSALTGSSYGYTF. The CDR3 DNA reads TGTGCCAGCAGTGCCCTGACAGGCTCGAGCTATGGCTACACCTTC.

The CDR3 nucleotides are TGCGCCAGCAGTGGGGTGGGGCTAGCGGACACAGATACGCAGTATTTT. Residues: CASSGVGLADTDTQYF. This chain links TRBV10-2 with TRBJ2-3; 7 nucleotides align to TRBD2. Germline assignment: CDR1 WSHSY and CDR2 SAAADI. The CDR3 is 16 residues long. Unmatched junction bases numbered 9, after V lost 4 bases and J lost 2 bases.

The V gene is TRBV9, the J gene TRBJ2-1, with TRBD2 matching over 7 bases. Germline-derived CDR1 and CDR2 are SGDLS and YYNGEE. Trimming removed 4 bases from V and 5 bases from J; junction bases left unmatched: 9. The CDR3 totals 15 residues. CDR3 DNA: TGTGCCAGCAGCAGGGAGGGGAAAAGGGACAATGAGCAGTTCTTC. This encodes CASSREGKRDNEQFF.

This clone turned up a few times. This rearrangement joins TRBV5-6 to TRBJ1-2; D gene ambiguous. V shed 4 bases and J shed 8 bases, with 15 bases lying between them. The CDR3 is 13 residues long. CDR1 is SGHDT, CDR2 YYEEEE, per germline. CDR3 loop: CASSPGRRGGYTF. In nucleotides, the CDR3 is TGTGCCAGCAGCCCGGGGAGACGTGGAGGCTACACCTTC.

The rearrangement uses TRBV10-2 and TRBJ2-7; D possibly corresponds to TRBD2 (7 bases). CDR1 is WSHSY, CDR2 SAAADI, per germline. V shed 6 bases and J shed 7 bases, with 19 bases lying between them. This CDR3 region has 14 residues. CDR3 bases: TGCGCCAGCAGCCCGTCCGGGGGGCCTCGGGAGCAGTACTTC. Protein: CASSPSGGPREQYF.

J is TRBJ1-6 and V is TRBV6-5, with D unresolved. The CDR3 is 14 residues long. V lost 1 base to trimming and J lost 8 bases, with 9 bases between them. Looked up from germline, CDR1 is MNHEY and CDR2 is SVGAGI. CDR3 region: CASSYYTRDSPLHF. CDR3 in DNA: TGTGCCAGCAGTTACTATACCCGGGATTCACCCCTCCACTTT.

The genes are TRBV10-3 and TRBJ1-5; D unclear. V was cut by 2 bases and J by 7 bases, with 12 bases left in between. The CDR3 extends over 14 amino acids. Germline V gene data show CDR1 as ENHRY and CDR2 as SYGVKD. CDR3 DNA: TGTGCCATCAGTGAGGAGGAATTTAGACAGCCCCAGCATTTT. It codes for CAISEEEFRQPQHF.

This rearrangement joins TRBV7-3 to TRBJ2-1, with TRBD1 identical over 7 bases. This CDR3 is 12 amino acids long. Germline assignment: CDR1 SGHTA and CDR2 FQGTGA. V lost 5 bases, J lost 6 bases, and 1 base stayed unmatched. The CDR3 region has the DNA TGTGCCAGCAGCGGGGACAGCAATGAGCAGTTCTTC. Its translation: CASSGDSNEQFF.

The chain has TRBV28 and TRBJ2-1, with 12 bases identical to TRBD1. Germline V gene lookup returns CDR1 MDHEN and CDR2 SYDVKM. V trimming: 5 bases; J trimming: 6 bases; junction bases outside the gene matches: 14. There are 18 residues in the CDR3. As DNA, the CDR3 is TGTGCCAGCAGTCACCGGGACAGGGGGCCCTATTGGGTCAATGAGCAGTTCTTC. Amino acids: CASSHRDRGPYWVNEQFF. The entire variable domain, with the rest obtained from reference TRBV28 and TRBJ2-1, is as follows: DVKVTQSSRYLVKRTGEKVFLECVQDMDHENMFWYRQDPGLGLRLIYFSYDVKMKEKGDIPEGYSVSREKKERFSLILESASTNQTSMYLCASSHRDRGPYWVNEQFFGPGTRLTVL.

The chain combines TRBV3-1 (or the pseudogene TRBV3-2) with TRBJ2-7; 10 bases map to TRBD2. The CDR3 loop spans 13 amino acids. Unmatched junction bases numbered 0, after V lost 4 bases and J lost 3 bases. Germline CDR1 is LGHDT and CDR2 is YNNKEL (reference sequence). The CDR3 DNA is TGTGCCAGCAGCCGGACTAGCGGCTACGAGCAGTACTTC. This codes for CASSRTSGYEQYF.

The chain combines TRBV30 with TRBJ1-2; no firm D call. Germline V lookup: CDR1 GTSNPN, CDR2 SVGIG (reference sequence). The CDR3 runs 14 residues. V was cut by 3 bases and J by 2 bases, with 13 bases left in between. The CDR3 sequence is CAWRLGGSNYGYTF. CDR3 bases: TGTGCCTGGAGGCTGGGAGGGTCGAACTATGGCTACACCTTC.

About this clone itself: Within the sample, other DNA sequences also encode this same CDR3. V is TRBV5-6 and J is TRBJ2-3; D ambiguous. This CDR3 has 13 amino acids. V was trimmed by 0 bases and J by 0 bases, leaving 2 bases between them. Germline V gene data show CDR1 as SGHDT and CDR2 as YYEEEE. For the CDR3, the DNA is TGTGCCAGCAGCTTGGCTAGCACAGATACGCAGTATTTT. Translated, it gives CASSLASTDTQYF.

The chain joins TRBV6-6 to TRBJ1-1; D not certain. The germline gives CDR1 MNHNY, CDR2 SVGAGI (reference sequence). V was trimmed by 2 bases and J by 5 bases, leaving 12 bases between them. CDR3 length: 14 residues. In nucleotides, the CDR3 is TGTGCCAGCAGTTACGGTGGCCGAGGGACTGAAGCTTTCTTT. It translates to CASSYGGRGTEAFF.

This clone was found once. In DNA, the CDR3 is TGTGCCATCAGTGAAGGGACAGCCTACTACGAGCAGTACTTC. The encoded protein is CAISEGTAYYEQYF. The genes are TRBV10-3 and TRBJ2-7; 7 bases map to TRBD1. CDR1 and CDR2 from the germline V gene are ENHRY and SYGVKD. The CDR3 runs 14 residues. Trimming removed 3 bases from V and 3 bases from J; junction bases left unmatched: 5.

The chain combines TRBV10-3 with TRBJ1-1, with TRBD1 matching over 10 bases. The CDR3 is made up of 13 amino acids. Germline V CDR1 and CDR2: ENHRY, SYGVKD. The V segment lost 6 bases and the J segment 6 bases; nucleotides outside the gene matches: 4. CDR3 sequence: CAIRGTGASEAFF. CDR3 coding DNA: TGTGCCATCAGAGGGACAGGGGCCTCTGAAGCTTTCTTT.

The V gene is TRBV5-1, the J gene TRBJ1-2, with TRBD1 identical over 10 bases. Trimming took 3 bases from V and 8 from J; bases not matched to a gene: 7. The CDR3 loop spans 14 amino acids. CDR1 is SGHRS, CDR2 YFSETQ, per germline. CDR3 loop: CASSSGTGVGGYTF. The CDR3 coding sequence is TGCGCCAGCAGCTCCGGGACAGGGGTGGGAGGCTACACCTTC.